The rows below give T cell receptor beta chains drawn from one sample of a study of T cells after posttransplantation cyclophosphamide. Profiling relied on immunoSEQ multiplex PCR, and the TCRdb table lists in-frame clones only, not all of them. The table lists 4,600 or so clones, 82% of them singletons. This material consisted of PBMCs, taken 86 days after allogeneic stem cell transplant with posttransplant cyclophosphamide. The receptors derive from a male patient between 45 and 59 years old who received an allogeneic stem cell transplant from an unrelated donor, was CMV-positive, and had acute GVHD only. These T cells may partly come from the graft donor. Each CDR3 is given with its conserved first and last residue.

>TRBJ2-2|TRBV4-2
CASSQKRDHTGELFF
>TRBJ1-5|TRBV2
CASSVLAGSNQPQHF
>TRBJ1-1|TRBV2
CASSSTLEAEYTEAFF
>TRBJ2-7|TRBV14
CASSQAYEQYF
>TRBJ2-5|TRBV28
CASSRSGAGGQETQYF
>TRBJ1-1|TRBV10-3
CAISGGELTGAGVPEAFF
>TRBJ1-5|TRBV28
CASSPLIQGINQPQHF
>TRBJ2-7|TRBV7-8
CASSISQGSYEQYF
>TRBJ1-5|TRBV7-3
CASSPASGTGGRQPQHF
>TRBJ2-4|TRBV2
CASSERGGRTKNIQYF
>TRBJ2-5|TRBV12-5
CASGLDRTSRETQYF
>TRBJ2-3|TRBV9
CANSVSGISTDTQYF
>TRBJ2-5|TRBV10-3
CAISEYQVSQETQYF
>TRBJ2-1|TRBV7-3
CATSSGHRNEQFF
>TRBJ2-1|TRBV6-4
CASSAGLAANNEQFF
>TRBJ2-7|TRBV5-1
CASSLGQPHSYEQYF
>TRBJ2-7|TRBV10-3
CASGQSYEQYF
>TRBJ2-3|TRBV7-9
CASSFSASTDTQYF
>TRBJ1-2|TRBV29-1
CSVRPIYSGGYTF
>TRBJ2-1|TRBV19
CASSPGLAANEQFF
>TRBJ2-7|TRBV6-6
CASRTGTSGNYEQYF
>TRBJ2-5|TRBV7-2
CASSLVSAGVRNQETQYF
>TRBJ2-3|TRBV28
CASRAADTQYF
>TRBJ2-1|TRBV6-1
CASSPRNNEQFF
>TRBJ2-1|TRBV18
CASSLTTSGGAGASEQFF
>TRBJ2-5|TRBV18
CASSAGKGETQYF
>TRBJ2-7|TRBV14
CASSHGTSGQYF
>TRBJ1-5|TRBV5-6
CASSFGAGTNQPQHF
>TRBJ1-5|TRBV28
CASTPAGNQPQHF